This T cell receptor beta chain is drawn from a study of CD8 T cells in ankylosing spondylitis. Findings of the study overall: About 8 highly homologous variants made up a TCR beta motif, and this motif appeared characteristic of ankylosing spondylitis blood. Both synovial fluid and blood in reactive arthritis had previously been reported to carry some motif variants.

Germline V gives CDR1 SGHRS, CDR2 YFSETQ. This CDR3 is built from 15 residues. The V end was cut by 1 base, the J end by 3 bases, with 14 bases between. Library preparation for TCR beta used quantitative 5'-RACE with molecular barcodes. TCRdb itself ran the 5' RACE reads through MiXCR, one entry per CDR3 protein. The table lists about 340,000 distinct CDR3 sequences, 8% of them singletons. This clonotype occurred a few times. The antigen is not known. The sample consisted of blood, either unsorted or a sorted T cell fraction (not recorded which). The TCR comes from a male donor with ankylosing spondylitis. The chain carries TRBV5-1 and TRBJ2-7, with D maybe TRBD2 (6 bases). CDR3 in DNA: TGCGCCAGCAGCTTGTCGGGGGAGAGTTACTACGAGCAGTACTTC. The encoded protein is CASSLSGESYYEQYF.